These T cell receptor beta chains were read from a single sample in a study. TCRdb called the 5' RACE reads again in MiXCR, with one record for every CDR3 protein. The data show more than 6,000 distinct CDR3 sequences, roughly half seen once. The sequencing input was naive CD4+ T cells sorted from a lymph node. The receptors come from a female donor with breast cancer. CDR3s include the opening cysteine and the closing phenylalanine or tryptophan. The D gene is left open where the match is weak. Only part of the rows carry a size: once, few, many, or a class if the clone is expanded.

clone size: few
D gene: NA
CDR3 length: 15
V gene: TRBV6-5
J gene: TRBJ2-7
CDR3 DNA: TGTGCCAGCAGTTACTCGTTTCGTGCGACGGGCGAGCAGTACTTC
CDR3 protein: CASSYSFRATGEQYF

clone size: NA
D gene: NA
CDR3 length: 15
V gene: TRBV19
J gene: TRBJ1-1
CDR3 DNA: TGTGCCAGTAGTATACAGGGACGGATGAGCACTGAAGCTTTCTTT
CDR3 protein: CASSIQGRMSTEAFF

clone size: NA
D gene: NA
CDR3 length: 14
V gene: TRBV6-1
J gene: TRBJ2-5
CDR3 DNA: TGTGCCAGCAGCGGGGGGCTGTACCAAGAGACCCAGTACTTC
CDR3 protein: CASSGGLYQETQYF

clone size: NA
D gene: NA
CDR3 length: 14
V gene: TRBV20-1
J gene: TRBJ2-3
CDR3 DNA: TGCAGTGCTAGAGTTTCTCCTCAGGCAGATACGCAGTATTTT
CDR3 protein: CSARVSPQADTQYF

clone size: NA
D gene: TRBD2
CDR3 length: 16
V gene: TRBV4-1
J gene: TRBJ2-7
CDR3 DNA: TGCGCCAGCAGCCAAGAAACTAGCGCTAGCTCCTACGAGCAGTACTTC
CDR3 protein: CASSQETSASSYEQYF

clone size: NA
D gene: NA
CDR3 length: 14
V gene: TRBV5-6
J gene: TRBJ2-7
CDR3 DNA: TGTGCCAGCAGGGGCAGGGGCACTACCTACGAGCAGTACTTC
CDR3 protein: CASRGRGTTYEQYF

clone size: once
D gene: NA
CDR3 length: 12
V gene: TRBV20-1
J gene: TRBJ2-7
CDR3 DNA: TGCAGTGTGCGGACCTCCTCCTACGAGCAGTACTTC
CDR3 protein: CSVRTSSYEQYF

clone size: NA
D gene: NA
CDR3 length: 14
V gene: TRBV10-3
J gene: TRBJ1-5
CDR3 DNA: TGTGCCATCAGTGAGGAGCTCGCGGAACAGCCCCAGCATTTT
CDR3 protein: CAISEELAEQPQHF

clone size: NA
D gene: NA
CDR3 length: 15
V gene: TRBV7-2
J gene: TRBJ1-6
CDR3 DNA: TGTGCCAGCAGCCCCCGGCGGGGTGATTATTCACCCCTCCACTTT
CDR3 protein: CASSPRRGDYSPLHF

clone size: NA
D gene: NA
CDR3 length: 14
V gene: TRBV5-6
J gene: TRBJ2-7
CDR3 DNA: TGTGCCAGCAGCTTCATATCCGGGGCATACGAGCAGTACTTC
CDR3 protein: CASSFISGAYEQYF

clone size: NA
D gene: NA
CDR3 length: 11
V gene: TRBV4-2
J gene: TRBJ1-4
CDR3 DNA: TGTGCCAGCAGCAGTTTTGAAAAACTGTTTTTT
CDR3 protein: CASSSFEKLFF

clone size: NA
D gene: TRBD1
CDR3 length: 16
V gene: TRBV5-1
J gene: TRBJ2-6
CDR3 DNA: TGCGCCAGCAGCCGCCTACAGGGGGCTGGGGCCAACGTCCTGACTTTC
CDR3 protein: CASSRLQGAGANVLTF

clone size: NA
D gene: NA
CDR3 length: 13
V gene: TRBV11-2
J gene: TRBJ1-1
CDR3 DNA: TGTGCCAGCAGCTTAACTCCGAACACTGAAGCTTTCTTT
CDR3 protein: CASSLTPNTEAFF

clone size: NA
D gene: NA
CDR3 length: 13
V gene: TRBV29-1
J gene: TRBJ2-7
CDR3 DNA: TGCAGCGTTTCACGGGACCCCTCCTACGAGCAGTACTTC
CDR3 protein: CSVSRDPSYEQYF

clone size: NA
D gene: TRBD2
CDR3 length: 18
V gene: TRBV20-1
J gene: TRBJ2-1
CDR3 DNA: TGCAGTGCTCCTGGACTAGCGGGAGCCCTTAGCTCCTACAATGAGCAGTTCTTC
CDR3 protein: CSAPGLAGALSSYNEQFF

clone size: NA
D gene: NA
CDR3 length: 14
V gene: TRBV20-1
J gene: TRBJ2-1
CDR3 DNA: TGCAGTGCTAGGTGGGCTAGAGCCTACAATGAGCAGTCCTTC
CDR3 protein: CSARWARAYNEQSF

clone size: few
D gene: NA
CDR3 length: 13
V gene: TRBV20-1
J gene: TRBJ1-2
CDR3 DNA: TGCAGTGCCGACCCCCAGGGTAACTATGGCTACACCTTC
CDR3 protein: CSADPQGNYGYTF

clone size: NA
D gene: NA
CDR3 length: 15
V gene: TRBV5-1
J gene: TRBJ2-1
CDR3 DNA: TGCGCCAGCAGCTTGGCCCCCCGGAACTTCAATGAGCAGTTCTTC
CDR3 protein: CASSLAPRNFNEQFF

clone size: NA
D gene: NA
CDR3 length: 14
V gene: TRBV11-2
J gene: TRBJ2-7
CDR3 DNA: TGTGCCAGCAGCCTTGAGATAGCCCTCTACGGGCAGTACTTC
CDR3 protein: CASSLEIALYGQYF

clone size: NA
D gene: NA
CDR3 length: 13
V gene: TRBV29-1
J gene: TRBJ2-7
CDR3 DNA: TGCAGCGTCCGGGCGGGCAGCTCCTACGAGCAGTACTTC
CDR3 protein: CSVRAGSSYEQYF

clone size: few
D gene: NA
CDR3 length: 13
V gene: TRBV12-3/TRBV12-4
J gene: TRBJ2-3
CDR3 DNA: TGTGCCAGCAGTATCTTAACCACAGATACGCAGTATTTT
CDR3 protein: CASSILTTDTQYF

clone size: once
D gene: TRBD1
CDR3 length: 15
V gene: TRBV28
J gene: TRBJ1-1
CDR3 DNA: TGTGCCAGCAGTTCGCGGACAGGCCCGAACACTGAAGCTTTCTTT
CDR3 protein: CASSSRTGPNTEAFF

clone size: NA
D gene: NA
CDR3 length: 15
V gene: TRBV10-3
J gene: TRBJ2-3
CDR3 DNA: TGTGCCATCAGGAGGACTTTAGGTCTCACAGATACGCAGTATTTT
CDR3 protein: CAIRRTLGLTDTQYF

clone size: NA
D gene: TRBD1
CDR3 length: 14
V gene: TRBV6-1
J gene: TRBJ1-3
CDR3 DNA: TGTGCCAGCAGACAGGGGAGCTCTGGAAACACCATATATTTT
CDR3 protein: CASRQGSSGNTIYF

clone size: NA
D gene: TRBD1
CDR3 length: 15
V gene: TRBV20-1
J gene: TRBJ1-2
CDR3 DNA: TGCAGTGCGGGACGGCCGGGACAGGGACCCTATGGCTTCACCTTC
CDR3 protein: CSAGRPGQGPYGFTF

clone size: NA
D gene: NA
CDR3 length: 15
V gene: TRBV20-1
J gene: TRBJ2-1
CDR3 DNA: TGCAGTGCTAGTGAAGCATCCCACTCCTACAATGAGCAGTTCTTC
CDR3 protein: CSASEASHSYNEQFF

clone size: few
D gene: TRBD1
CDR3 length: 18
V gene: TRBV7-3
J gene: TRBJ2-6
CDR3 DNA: TGTGCCAGCGGCCACCCGGGACAGGGCTTCTCAGGGGCCAACGTCCTGACTTTC
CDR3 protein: CASGHPGQGFSGANVLTF

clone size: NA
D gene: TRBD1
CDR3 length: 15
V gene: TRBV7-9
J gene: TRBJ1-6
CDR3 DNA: TGTGCCAGCAGCTCCCCGGACAGGACCAATTCACCCCTCCACTTT
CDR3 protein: CASSSPDRTNSPLHF

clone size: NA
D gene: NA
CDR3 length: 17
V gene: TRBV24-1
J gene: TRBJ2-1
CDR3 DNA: TGTGCCACCAGTGATGGATTACAACGGACTGGATTAAATGAGCAGTTCTTC
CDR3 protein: CATSDGLQRTGLNEQFF

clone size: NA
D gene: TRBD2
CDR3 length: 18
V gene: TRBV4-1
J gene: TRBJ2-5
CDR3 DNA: TGCGCCAGCAGCCAAATCGGGCTAGCGGGAGTGGAGTCTGAGACCCAGTACTTC
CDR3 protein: CASSQIGLAGVESETQYF

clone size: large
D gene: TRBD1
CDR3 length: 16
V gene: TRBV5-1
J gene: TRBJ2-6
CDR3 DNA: TGCGCCAGCAGCTTGCGACAGGGGGCTGGGGCCAACGTCCTGACTTTC
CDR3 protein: CASSLRQGAGANVLTF

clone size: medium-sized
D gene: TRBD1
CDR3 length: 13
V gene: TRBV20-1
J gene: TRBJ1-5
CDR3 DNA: TGCAGTGCGTCGGGACAGGGGAATCAGCCCCAGCATTTT
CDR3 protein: CSASGQGNQPQHF

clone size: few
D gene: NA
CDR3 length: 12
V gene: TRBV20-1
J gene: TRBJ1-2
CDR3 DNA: TGCAGTGCTAGTGGGGGAAATGCTGGCTACACCTTC
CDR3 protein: CSASGGNAGYTF

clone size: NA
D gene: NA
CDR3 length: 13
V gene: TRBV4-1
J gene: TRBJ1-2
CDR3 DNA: TGCGCCAGCAGCCAAGATTTCGGGTTTGGCTACACCTTC
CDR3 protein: CASSQDFGFGYTF

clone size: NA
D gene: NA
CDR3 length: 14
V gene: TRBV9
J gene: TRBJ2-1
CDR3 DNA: TGTGCCAGCAGCCCCGGGACCTCCGCCGATGAGCAGTTCTTC
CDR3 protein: CASSPGTSADEQFF

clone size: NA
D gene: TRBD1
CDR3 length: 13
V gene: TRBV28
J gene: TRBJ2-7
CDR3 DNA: TGTGCCACCATTGGACAGGGCTCCTACGAGCAGTACTTC
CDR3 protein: CATIGQGSYEQYF

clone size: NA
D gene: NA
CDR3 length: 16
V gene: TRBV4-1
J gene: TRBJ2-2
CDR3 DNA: TGCGCCAGCAGCCAAGAGGGGACAACGAACACCGGGGAGCTGTTTTTT
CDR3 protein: CASSQEGTTNTGELFF

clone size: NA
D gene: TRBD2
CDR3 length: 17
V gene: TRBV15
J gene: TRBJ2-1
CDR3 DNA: TGTGCCACCAGCAGAGTCGTCGGCGGACTAGCTGACAATGAGCAGTTCTTC
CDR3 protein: CATSRVVGGLADNEQFF

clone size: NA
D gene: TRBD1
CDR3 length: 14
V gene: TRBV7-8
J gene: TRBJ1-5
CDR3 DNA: TGTGCCAGCAGCTCACAGGGGGCTGATCAGCCCCAGCATTTT
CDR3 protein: CASSSQGADQPQHF

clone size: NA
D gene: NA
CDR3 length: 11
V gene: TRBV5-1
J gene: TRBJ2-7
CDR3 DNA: TGCGCCAGCAGCTACGGCTACGAGCAGTACTTC
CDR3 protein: CASSYGYEQYF

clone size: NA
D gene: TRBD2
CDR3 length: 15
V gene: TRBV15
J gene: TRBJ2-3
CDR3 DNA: TGTGCCACCAGCATCAGGTGGACTAGCGGGGATACGCAGTATTTT
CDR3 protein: CATSIRWTSGDTQYF

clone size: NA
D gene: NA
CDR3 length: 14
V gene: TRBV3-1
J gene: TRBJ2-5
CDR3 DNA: TGTGCCAGCAGCCAAGGGCTAGTCGGCGAGACCCAGTACTTC
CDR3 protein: CASSQGLVGETQYF

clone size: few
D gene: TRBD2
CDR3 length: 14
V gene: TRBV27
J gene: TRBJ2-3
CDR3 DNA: TGTGCCAGCAGTTTCGGGAGGTGGACAGATACGCAGTATTTT
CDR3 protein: CASSFGRWTDTQYF

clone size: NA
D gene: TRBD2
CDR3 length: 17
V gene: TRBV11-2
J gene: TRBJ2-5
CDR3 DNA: TGTGCCGGCAGCTCGGGACTAGCGGGAGGGCCACAAGAGACCCAGTACTTC
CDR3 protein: CAGSSGLAGGPQETQYF